This T cell receptor beta chain was observed in a study of blood T cell repertoires in COVID-19. Study at large: Sources were T cells, B-cell-depleted T cells, or PBMCs; the material itself was cDNA or gDNA.

Assay: immunoSEQ multiplex PCR; the TCRdb copy retains only in-frame clones and omits some. Of roughly 140,000 clones listed, roughly nine tenths are singletons. The CDR3 length is 14 residues. Trimming took off 3 bases at V and 7 bases at J, with 14 bases between the two ends. The germline CDR1 and CDR2 sequences are SNHLY and FYNNEI. The sequenced material came from peripheral blood. The receptor was isolated from a woman in her fifties or sixties with active COVID-19. The chain employs TRBV2 and TRBJ2-3; maybe TRBD2 (5 bases). This chain's CDR3 is CASSDRTGSNTQYF. CDR3 DNA sequence: TGTGCCAGCAGTGATAGGACTGGTTCGAATACGCAGTATTTT.